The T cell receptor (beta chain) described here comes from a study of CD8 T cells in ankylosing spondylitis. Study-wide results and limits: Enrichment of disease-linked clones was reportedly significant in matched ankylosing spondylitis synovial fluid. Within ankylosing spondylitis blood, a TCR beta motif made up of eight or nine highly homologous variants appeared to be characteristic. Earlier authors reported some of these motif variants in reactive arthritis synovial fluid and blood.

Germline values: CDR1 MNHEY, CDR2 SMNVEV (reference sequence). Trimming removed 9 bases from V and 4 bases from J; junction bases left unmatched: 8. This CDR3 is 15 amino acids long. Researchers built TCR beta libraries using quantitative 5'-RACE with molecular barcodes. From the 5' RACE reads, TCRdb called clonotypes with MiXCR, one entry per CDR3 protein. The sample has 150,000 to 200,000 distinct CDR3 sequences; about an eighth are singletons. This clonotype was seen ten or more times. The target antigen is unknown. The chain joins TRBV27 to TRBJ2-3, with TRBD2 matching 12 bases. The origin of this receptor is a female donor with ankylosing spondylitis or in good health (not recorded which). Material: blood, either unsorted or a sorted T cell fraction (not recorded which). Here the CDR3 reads CASTPSGRAADTQYF. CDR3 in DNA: TGTGCCAGTACTCCTAGCGGGAGGGCAGCAGATACGCAGTATTTT.